Shown below are 24 T cell receptor beta chains from a single sample sequenced in a study of blood T cells in healthy people across ages. Then a second PCR, running roughly 7 to 12 cycles, was carried out with a sample-barcoded 5' primer and a J-beta primer mix. MiXCR, applied by TCRdb to the 5' RACE reads, yields one record per CDR3 protein. The profile shows about 1.1 million distinct CDR3 sequences, around two fifths of them singletons. Sequenced sample: blood. The source of these receptors is a man between 18 and 35 years old in good health.

The V call is TRBV12-3 or TRBV12-4, the J call TRBJ2-3, with a weak D call TRBD2 (6 bases). The CDR3 covers 15 residues. Trimming removed 4 bases at V and 0 bases at J, with 11 bases between. The CDR3 nucleotides are TGTGCCAGCAGTTACCCCGGGACTAGCACAGATACGCAGTATTTT. Translation: CASSYPGTSTDTQYF.

The rearrangement links TRBV7-2 to TRBJ1-1; tentatively, D is TRBD1 (6 bases). The V gene lost 5 bases and the J gene lost 4 bases, with 14 bases spanning the gap. Germline CDR1 SGHTA, CDR2 FQGNSA. The CDR3 runs to 14 residues. In DNA, the CDR3 is TGTGCCAGCAGCCGACAGGCCCTGGCCACTGAAGCTTTCTTT. This codes for CASSRQALATEAFF.

In its sample, this clonotype was seen a few times. This chain joins TRBV2 and TRBJ2-7, with a possible D match to TRBD1 (6 bases). V lost 0 bases, J lost 2 bases, and 17 bases lay in between. The germline V gene encodes CDR1 SNHLY and CDR2 FYNNEI. The CDR3 spans 17 residues. The CDR3 spells CASSEAKTGLNPYEQYF. For the CDR3, the DNA is TGTGCCAGCAGTGAAGCGAAAACAGGGTTAAATCCCTACGAGCAGTACTTC.

The rearrangement links TRBV20-1 to TRBJ2-4; TRBD1 aligns across 7 bases. V lost 6 bases and J lost 3; bases outside the gene matches: 8. CDR1 and CDR2 from the germline V gene are DFQATT and SNEGSKA (reference sequence). The CDR3 is 14 amino acids. The CDR3 sequence: CSARQGLGKNIQYF. The CDR3 DNA follows: TGCAGTGCAAGACAGGGTCTCGGCAAAAACATTCAGTACTTC.

This chain uses TRBV10-3 with TRBJ1-2; 9 bases align to TRBD1. The germline gives CDR1 ENHRY, CDR2 SYGVKD. The J segment lost 8 bases and the V segment lost 5 bases, leaving 12 bases of the junction unmatched. There are 15 residues in the CDR3. CDR3 DNA sequence: TGTGCCATCAGTTCCATAGGACAGGGGATAGGCGGCTACACCTTC. Protein sequence: CAISSIGQGIGGYTF.

This clonotype was counted between two and nine times. This chain connects TRBV7-2 to TRBJ1-5; D may be TRBD1 (6 bases). Germline CDR1 SGHTA, CDR2 FQGNSA. V lost 6 bases and J lost 1, with 13 bases in between. This CDR3 has 15 amino acids. The CDR3 reads CASRKQGWSNQPQHF. The CDR3 bases are TGTGCCAGCAGAAAACAGGGATGGAGCAATCAGCCCCAGCATTTT.

This clonotype turned up a few times. The chain combines TRBV30 with TRBJ2-3, with TRBD2 identical over 10 bases. With V trimmed by 7 bases and J by 2 bases, 9 bases remained unmatched. This CDR3 contains 15 residues. The germline gives CDR1 GTSNPN, CDR2 SVGIG (reference sequence). The CDR3 loop is CAYGSSGGLTDTQYF. CDR3 nucleotides: TGTGCCTACGGATCTAGCGGGGGACTCACAGATACGCAGTATTTT.

J is TRBJ1-2 and V is TRBV14; D uncertain. Between the trimmed V and J ends, which lost 0 bases and 5 bases, there was a span of 13 bases. Germline values: CDR1 SGHDN, CDR2 FVKESK. There are 15 residues in the CDR3. Here the CDR3 reads CASSQDTDKLYGYTF. In DNA, the CDR3 is TGTGCCAGCAGCCAAGATACAGACAAACTATATGGCTACACCTTC.

J is TRBJ1-4 and V is TRBV20-1; 7 positions match TRBD1. Germline V gives CDR1 DFQATT, CDR2 SNEGSKA (reference sequence). The V and J ends lost 6 bases and 6 bases, in that order; junction bases with no gene match: 10. This CDR3 contains 14 residues. The CDR3 loop is CSAPNRGGDEKLFF. The DNA of the CDR3 is TGCAGTGCCCCAAACAGGGGAGGGGATGAAAAACTGTTTTTT.

The chain uses TRBV4-3 and TRBJ2-3; 9 bases match TRBD2. V shed 0 bases and J 8 bases; nucleotides not matched to a gene: 9. There are 16 residues in the CDR3. Germline values: CDR1 LGHNA, CDR2 YSLEER. This CDR3 is CASSQEAGGGSGTQYF. The CDR3 DNA reads as TGCGCCAGCAGCCAAGAGGCGGGGGGGGGATCAGGTACGCAGTATTTT.

This sequence joins TRBV28 and TRBJ1-4; no reliable D call. This CDR3 spans 16 amino acids. Germline V gene sequence: CDR1 MDHEN, CDR2 SYDVKM. Trimming left V 2 bases short and J 2 bases short, with 12 bases between. CDR3 DNA sequence: TGTGCCAGCAGTTTACCGCTCCGGCTCACTAATGAAAAACTGTTTTTT. Protein product: CASSLPLRLTNEKLFF. The full variable domain, in which reference TRBV28 and TRBJ1-4 provide the parts outside the CDR3, is DVKVTQSSRYLVKRTGEKVFLECVQDMDHENMFWYRQDPGLGLRLIYFSYDVKMKEKGDIPEGYSVSREKKERFSLILESASTNQTSMYLCASSLPLRLTNEKLFFGSGTQLSVL.

This chain uses TRBV4-3 with TRBJ2-3, with TRBD2 identical over 13 bases. The CDR3 spans 19 residues. With V trimmed by 2 bases and J by 5 bases, 13 bases remained unmatched. Germline assignment: CDR1 LGHNA and CDR2 YSLEER. CDR3 DNA: TGCGCCAGCAGCCAACCCGGGGGACTAGCGGGGCGGCTAAAAGATACGCAGTATTTT. Protein: CASSQPGGLAGRLKDTQYF.

In its sample, this clonotype was seen a few times. The rearrangement joins TRBV14 to TRBJ2-1; tentatively, D is TRBD1 or TRBD2 (6 bases each). This CDR3 region has 17 residues. CDR1 is SGHDN, CDR2 FVKESK, per germline. Trimming pared 1 base from V and 5 bases from J, leaving 18 bases between. This chain's CDR3 is CASSQVPPRGRDNEQFF. The DNA of the CDR3 is TGTGCCAGCAGCCAAGTTCCCCCTCGGGGGCGCGACAATGAGCAGTTCTTC.

This clonotype was found once. The chain is built from TRBV11-2 and TRBJ2-1; 7 bases agree with TRBD2. This CDR3 contains 16 residues. CDR1 and CDR2 from the germline V gene are SGHAT and FQNNGV. V lost 2 bases, J lost 4 bases, and 8 bases stayed unmatched. CDR3 coding DNA: TGTGCCAGCAGCTTACTTGGCTCGCGGGGGTACAATGAGCAGTTCTTC. It codes for CASSLLGSRGYNEQFF.

This rearrangement joins TRBV13 to TRBJ2-5, with 11 bases identical to TRBD2. V gave up 4 bases and J gave up 2 bases; unmatched junction bases: 3. CDR1 and CDR2 (germline): PRHDT, FYEKMQ (reference sequence). CDR3 length: 15 amino acids. DNA for the CDR3: TGTGCCAGCAGCTACCGACTAGCGGGACAAGAGACCCAGTACTTC. It yields the protein CASSYRLAGQETQYF.

V usage is TRBV20-1 and J usage is TRBJ2-3; a weak D match, TRBD1 (5 bases). V lost 3 bases and J 6 bases, leaving 16 bases between the germline ends. Germline V gives CDR1 DFQATT, CDR2 SNEGSKA (reference sequence). CDR3 length equals 14 residues. The CDR3: CSASQGLGDDTQYF. The CDR3 DNA follows: TGCAGTGCTAGCCAGGGCCTTGGGGATGATACGCAGTATTTT.

The V call is TRBV5-1, the J call TRBJ2-3, with D tentatively TRBD1 or TRBD2 (5 bases each). CDR1 is SGHRS, CDR2 YFSETQ, per germline. This CDR3 contains 17 residues. The V gene lost 1 base and the J gene lost 3 bases, with 18 bases spanning the gap. CDR3 in amino acids: CASSLLVGTPGTDTQYF. In DNA, the CDR3 is TGCGCCAGCAGCTTGCTCGTTGGGACCCCCGGGACAGATACGCAGTATTTT. The full variable domain, completed using reference TRBV5-1 and TRBJ2-3, is KAGVTQTPRYLIKTRGQQVTLSCSPISGHRSVSWYQQTPGQGLQFLFEYFSETQRNKGNFPGRFSGRQFSNSRSEMNVSTLELGDSALYLCASSLLVGTPGTDTQYFGPGTRLTVL.

This clonotype occurred a few times. The rearrangement links TRBV5-1 to TRBJ1-1; 7 positions match TRBD1. Per germline, CDR1 SGHRS and CDR2 YFSETQ. The ends lost 0 bases at V and 7 bases at J; junction bases unmatched: 6. The CDR3 extends over 14 amino acids. The chain's CDR3 is CASSLASQGGEAFF. In DNA, the CDR3 is TGCGCCAGCAGCTTGGCGTCGCAGGGGGGTGAAGCTTTCTTT.

V gene TRBV7-2 combines with J gene TRBJ1-6, with D possibly being TRBD1 (5 bases). The germline V and J ends were trimmed by 3 bases and 6 bases, with 12 bases remaining between them. The CDR3 contains 15 residues. The germline CDR1 and CDR2 sequences are SGHTA and FQGNSA. The CDR3 loop is CASSFGGSFNSPLHF. For the CDR3, the DNA is TGTGCCAGCAGCTTCGGGGGGAGCTTTAATTCACCCCTCCACTTT.

The chain combines TRBV20-1 with TRBJ2-3; D is possibly TRBD2 (6 bases). The length of the CDR3 is 16 residues. Trimming shortened V by 0 bases and J by 6 bases, and 19 bases separated the two germline ends. Germline CDR1 and CDR2: DFQATT and SNEGSKA (reference sequence). The CDR3, as DNA: TGCAGTGCTAGAGATGGGACTGGCAGTCTCGTCGATACGCAGTATTTT. It codes for CSARDGTGSLVDTQYF.

The genes are TRBV7-9 and TRBJ2-5; D uncertain. Germline values: CDR1 SEHNR, CDR2 FQNEAQ (reference sequence). V was shortened by 7 bases and J by 4 bases, with 13 bases between the two germline ends. The CDR3 has 13 residues. The CDR3 DNA is TGTGCCAGCATTTCAGTGGTTGGAGAGACCCAGTACTTC. Encoded protein: CASISVVGETQYF.

Only a few counts were recorded for this clonotype. The chain is built from TRBV4-1 and TRBJ2-1; tentative D call: TRBD1 (6 bases). The CDR3 contains 16 residues. V lost 6 bases to trimming and J lost 6 bases, with 21 bases between them. The germline V gene has CDR1 MGHRA and CDR2 YSYEKL. The CDR3 DNA sequence: TGCGCCAGCAGTTCTGTACAGGGATATGGGGGCAATGAGCAGTTCTTC. This encodes CASSSVQGYGGNEQFF.

This chain joins TRBV9 and TRBJ1-1; TRBD1 is a possible D gene (5 bases). Germline CDR1 SGDLS, CDR2 YYNGEE. Deletions cut 0 bases from V and 1 base from J, with 16 bases between. CDR3 length equals 17 residues. CDR3 residues: CASSVAPGIMGNTEAFF. The DNA of the CDR3 is TGTGCCAGCAGCGTAGCCCCAGGGATAATGGGGAACACTGAAGCTTTCTTT.

The chain has TRBV4-2 and TRBJ2-5; TRBD2 agrees at 11 bases. The germline CDR1 and CDR2 sequences are LGHNA and YNFKEQ. V shed 0 bases, J shed 5 bases, and the junction held 8 bases outside the gene matches. The CDR3 is made up of 17 amino acids. The CDR3 reads CASSQDFTSGGPETQYF. CDR3 sequence (DNA): TGTGCCAGCAGCCAAGATTTTACTAGCGGGGGCCCCGAGACCCAGTACTTC.